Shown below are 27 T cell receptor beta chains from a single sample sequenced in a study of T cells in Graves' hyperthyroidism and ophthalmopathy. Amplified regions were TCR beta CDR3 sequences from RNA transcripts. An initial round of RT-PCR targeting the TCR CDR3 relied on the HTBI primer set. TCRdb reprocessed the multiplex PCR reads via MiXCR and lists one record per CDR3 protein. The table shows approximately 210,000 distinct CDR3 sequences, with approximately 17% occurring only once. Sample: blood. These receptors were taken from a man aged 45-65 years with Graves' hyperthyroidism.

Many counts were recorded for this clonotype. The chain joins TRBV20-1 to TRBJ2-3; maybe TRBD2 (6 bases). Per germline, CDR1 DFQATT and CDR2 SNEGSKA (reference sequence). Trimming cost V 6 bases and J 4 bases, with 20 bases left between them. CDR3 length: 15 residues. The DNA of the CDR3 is TGCAGTGCCAGGGCGGGTAGCGGTCGGTCAGATACGCAGTATTTT. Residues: CSARAGSGRSDTQYF.

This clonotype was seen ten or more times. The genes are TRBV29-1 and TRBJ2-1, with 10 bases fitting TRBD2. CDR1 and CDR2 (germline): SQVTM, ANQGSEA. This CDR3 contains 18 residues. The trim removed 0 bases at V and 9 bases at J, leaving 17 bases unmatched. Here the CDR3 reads CSVEDRTSGLAFAGEQFF. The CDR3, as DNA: TGCAGCGTTGAAGATAGGACTAGCGGCCTCGCCTTTGCGGGTGAGCAGTTCTTC.

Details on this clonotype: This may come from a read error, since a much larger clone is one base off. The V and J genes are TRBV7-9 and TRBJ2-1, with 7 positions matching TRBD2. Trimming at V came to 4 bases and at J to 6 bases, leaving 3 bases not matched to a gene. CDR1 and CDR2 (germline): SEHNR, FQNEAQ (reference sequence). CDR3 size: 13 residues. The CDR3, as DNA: TGTGCCAGCAGCTCAGCGGGAACCAATGAGCAGTTCTTC. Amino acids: CASSSAGTNEQFF. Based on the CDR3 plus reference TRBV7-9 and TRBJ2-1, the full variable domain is DTGVSQNPRHKITKRGQNVTFRCDPISEHNRLYWYRQTLGQGPEFLTYFQNEAQLEKSRLLSDRFSAERPKGSFSTLEIQRTEQGDSAMYLCASSSAGTNEQFFGPGTRLTVL.

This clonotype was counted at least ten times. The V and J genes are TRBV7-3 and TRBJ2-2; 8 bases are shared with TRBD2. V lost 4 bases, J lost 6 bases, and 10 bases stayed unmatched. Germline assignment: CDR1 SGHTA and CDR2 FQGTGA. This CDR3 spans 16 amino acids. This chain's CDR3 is CASSSQSGSRSGELFF. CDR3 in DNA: TGTGCCAGCAGCTCCCAAAGCGGGAGTAGGTCCGGGGAGCTGTTTTTT.

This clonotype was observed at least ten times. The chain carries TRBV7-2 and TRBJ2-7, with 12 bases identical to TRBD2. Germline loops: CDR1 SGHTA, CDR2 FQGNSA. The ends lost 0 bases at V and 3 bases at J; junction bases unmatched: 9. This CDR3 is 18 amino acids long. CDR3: CASSLAPSGRAGYYEQYF. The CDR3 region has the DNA TGTGCCAGCAGCTTAGCCCCTAGCGGGAGGGCCGGGTACTACGAGCAGTACTTC.

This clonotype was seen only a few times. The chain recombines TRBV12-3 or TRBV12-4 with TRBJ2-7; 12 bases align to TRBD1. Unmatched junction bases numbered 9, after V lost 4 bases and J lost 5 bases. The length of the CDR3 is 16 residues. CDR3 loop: CASSSTGTGGRNEQYF. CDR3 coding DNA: TGTGCCAGCAGTTCAACAGGGACAGGGGGCAGGAACGAGCAGTACTTC.

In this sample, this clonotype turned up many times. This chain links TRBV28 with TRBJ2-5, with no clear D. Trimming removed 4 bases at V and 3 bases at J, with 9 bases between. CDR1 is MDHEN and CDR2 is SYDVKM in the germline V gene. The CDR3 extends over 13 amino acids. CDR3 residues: CASSSIIEETQYF. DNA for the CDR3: TGTGCCAGCAGTTCGATTATCGAAGAGACCCAGTACTTC.

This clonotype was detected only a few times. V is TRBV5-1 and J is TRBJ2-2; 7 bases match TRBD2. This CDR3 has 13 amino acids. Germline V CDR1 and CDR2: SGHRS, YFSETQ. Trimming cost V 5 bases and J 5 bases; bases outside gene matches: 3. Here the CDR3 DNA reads TGCGCCAGCAGGGAGCGGGAAACCGGGGAGCTGTTTTTT. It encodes CASRERETGELFF.

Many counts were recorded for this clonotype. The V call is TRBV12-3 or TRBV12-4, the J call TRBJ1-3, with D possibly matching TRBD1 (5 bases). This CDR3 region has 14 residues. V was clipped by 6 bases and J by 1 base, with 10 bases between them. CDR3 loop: CASSVAGSGNTIYF. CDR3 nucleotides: TGTGCCAGCAGCGTAGCAGGGTCTGGAAACACCATATATTTT.

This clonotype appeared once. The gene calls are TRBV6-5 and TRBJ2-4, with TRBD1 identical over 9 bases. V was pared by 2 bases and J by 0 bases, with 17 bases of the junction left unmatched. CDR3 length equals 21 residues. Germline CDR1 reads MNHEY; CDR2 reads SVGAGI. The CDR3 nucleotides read TGTGCCAGCAGTTACCCCACAGGGACAGGGCGTCCGACTTTAGCCAAAAACATTCAGTACTTC. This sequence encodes CASSYPTGTGRPTLAKNIQYF.

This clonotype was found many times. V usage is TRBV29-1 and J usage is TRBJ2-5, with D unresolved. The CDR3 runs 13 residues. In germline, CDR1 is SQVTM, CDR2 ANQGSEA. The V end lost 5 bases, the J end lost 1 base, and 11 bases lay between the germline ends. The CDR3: CSVPRVGQETQYF. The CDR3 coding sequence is TGCAGCGTTCCACGGGTGGGCCAAGAGACCCAGTACTTC.

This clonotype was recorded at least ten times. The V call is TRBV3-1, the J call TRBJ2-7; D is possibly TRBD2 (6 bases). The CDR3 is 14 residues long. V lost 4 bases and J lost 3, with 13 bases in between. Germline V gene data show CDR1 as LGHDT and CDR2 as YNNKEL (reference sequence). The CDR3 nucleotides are TGTGCCAGCAGCCCTGGGACTGCCGTCTACGAGCAGTACTTC. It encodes CASSPGTAVYEQYF.

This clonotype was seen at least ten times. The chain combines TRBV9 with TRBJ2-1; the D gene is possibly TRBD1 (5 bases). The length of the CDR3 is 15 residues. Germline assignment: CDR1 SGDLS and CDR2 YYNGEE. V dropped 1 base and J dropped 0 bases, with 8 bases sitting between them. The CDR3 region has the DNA TGTGCCAGCAGCGTAATTACAGGCTCCTACAATGAGCAGTTCTTC. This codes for CASSVITGSYNEQFF.

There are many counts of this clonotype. CDR3 amino acids: CASSPGQVSSHEQYF. The DNA of the CDR3 is TGTGCCAGCTCACCCGGACAGGTTTCTTCCCACGAGCAGTACTTC. The chain couples TRBV18 to TRBJ2-7; 7 bases match TRBD1. Germline V gene lookup returns CDR1 KGHSH and CDR2 LQKENI. Unmatched junction bases numbered 10, after V lost 3 bases and J lost 5 bases. The CDR3 is made up of 15 amino acids.

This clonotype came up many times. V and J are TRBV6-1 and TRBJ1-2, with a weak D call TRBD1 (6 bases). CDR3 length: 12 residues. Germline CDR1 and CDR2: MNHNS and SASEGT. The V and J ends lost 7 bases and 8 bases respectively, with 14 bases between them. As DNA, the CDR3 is TGTGCCAGCAAAAACAGGGTGCGGGGCTACACCTTC. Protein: CASKNRVRGYTF.

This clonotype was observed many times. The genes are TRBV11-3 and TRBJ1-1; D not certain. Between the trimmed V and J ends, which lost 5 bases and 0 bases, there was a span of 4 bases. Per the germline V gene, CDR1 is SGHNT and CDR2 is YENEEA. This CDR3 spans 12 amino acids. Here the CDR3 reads CASSLMNTEAFF. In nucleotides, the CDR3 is TGTGCCAGCAGCCTCATGAACACTGAAGCTTTCTTT.

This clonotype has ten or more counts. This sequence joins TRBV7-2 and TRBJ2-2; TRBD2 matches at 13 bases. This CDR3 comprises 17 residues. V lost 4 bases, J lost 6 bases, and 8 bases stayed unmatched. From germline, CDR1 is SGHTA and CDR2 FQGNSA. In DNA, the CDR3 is TGTGCCAGCAGCTCTGGACTAGCGGGAGTCCTTGCCGGGGAGCTGTTTTTT. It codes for CASSSGLAGVLAGELFF.

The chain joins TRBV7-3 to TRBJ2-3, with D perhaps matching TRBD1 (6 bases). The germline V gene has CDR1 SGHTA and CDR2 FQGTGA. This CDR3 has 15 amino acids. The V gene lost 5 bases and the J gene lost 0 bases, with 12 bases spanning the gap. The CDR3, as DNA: TGTGCCAGCAGCCTTGGGACAACTAGCACAGATACGCAGTATTTT. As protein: CASSLGTTSTDTQYF. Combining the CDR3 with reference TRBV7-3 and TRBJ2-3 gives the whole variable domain GAGVSQTPSNKVTEKGKYVELRCDPISGHTALYWYRQSLGQGPEFLIYFQGTGAADDSGLPNDRFFAVRPEGSVSTLKIQRTERGDSAVYLCASSLGTTSTDTQYFGPGTRLTVL.

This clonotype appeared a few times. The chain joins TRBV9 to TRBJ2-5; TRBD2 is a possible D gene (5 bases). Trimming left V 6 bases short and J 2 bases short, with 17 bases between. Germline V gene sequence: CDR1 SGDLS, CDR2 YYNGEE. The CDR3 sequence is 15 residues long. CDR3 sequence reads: CASNPEGRTQETQYF. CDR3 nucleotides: TGTGCCAGCAACCCAGAGGGCCGGACTCAAGAGACCCAGTACTTC.

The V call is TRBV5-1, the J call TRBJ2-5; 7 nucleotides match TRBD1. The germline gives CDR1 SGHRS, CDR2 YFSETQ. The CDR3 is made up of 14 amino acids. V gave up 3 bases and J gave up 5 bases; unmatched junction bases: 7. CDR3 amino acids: CASSSQGIGETQYF. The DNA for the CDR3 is TGCGCCAGCAGCTCACAGGGGATAGGCGAGACCCAGTACTTC.

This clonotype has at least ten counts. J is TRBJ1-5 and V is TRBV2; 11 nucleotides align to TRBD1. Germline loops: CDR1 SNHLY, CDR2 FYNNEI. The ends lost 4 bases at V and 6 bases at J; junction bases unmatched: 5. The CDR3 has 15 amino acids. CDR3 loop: CASSGGTGGGQPQHF. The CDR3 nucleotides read TGTGCCAGCAGTGGTGGGACAGGGGGTGGTCAGCCCCAGCATTTT.

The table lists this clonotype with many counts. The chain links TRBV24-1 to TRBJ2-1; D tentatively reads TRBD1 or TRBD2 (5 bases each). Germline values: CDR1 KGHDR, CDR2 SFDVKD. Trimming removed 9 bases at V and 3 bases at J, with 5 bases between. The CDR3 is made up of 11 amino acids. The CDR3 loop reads CATGGYNEQFF. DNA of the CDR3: TGTGCCACCGGGGGCTACAATGAGCAGTTCTTC.

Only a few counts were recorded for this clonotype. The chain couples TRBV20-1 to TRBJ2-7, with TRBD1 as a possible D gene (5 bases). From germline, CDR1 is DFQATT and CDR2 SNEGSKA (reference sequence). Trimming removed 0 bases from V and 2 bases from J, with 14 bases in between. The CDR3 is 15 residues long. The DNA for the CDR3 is TGCAGTGCTAGAGATTACCGGACACCTACCTACGAGCAGTACTTC. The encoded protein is CSARDYRTPTYEQYF.

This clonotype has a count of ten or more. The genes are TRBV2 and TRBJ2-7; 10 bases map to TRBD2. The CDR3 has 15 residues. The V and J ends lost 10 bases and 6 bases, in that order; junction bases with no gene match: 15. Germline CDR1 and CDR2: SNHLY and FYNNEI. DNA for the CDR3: TGTGCCACCCTCCGATCAGCGGGAGGGGAGGGCGAGCAGTACTTC. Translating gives CATLRSAGGEGEQYF.

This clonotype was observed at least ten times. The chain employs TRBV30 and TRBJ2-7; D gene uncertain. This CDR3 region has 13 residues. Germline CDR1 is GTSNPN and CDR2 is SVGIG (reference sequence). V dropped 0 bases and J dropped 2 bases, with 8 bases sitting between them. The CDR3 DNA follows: TGTGCCTGGAGTGTGTCCCTTACCTACGAGCAGTACTTC. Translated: CAWSVSLTYEQYF.

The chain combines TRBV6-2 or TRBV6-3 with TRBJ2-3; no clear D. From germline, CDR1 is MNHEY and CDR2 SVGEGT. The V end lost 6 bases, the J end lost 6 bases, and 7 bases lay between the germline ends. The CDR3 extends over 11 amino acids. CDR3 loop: CASSNWDTQYF. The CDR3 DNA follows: TGTGCCAGCAGCAACTGGGATACGCAGTATTTT.

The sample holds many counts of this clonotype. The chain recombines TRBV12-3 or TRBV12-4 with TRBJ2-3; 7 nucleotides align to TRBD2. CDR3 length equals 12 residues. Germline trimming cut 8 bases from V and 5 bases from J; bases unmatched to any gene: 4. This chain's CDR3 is CASQLALDTQYF. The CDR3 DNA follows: TGTGCCAGCCAACTAGCGTTAGATACGCAGTATTTT.